This T cell receptor beta chain was retrieved from a study of beta chain features in type 1 diabetes. Findings of the study overall: PCR could preferentially amplify shorter templates, alike in patients and controls. In every one of the four CD4+ subsets, TCRB CDR3s were moderately but significantly shorter in Type 1 diabetes patients. VDJ junctions from type 1 diabetes patients carried fewer insertions and larger deletions.

This clone was seen more than once but under ten times. Its antigen is undetermined. The whole isolated RNA underwent reverse transcription, so sequencing captured expressed TCRB transcripts. Repertoires were generated with immunoSEQ multiplex PCR, while TCRdb's copy carries only in-frame clones and drops some. The sample records about 44,000 clones, approximately 72% being singletons. This receptor was taken from a woman younger than 35 with type 1 diabetes. The sequencing input was Tregs from blood.

The CDR3: CASSQDNGDTQYF. Written as DNA, the CDR3 is TGTGCCAGCAGCCAAGATAACGGGGATACGCAGTATTTT. V gene TRBV5-4 combines with J gene TRBJ2-3, with D unresolved. There are 13 residues in the CDR3. From germline, CDR1 is SGHNT and CDR2 YYREEE (reference sequence). V was pared by 4 bases and J by 6 bases, with 12 bases between.